This note documents a single T cell receptor beta chain sequence. What it binds is not known. The source of the sample is a study of CD8+CD57+ T cells in acquired aplastic anemia. Study at large: Sorted CD4+ and CD8+ cells gave a mean 3.2 ug DNA, range 0.2 to 27.4 ug. The average read count for CD4+ cells in healthy donors was around 11 million. Whole-study results and caveats: Between the patient and control groups, CD8+ Simpson's diversity did not differ significantly. Some 28 sequences, all CD8+ CDR3, were shared between patients and controls.

Researchers used genomic DNA as the template to profile TCR beta VDJ and CDR3. TCRdb re-called the reads with MiXCR, one entry per CDR3 protein. The data contain some 180,000 distinct CDR3 sequences, around 45% of them singletons. CDR3 length: 15 residues. The V segment lost 3 bases and the J segment 0 bases; nucleotides outside the gene matches: 6. Germline V CDR1 and CDR2: SGHRS, YFSETQ. This chain joins TRBV5-1 and TRBJ2-7; 7 nucleotides line up with TRBD1. The receptor's source is a human donor in good health. Sequences were obtained from sorted CD4+, CD8+, or CD8+CD57+ T cells (not recorded which) from PBMCs. Written as DNA, the CDR3 is TGCGCCAGCAGCTCTAACAGGGGCAGCTCCTACGAGCAGTACTTC. Amino acids: CASSSNRGSSYEQYF.